The source of this TCR beta chain is a study of cytomegalovirus exposure and HLA in healthy donors. In the study overall: In terms of ancestry, the Caucasian-associated cluster contained more than 65% of the roughly 400 genotyped donors. Findings and limits, study-wide: About 87% or about 30% of the time was how often most TCR beta V segments were productive, according to an earlier analysis.

Donors were ostensibly healthy at sampling, although undocumented immune exposures were probable. This clone is a singleton in its sample. Its antigen remains unknown. This PCR relied on a set of 60 Vbeta primers and 13 Jbeta primers. Assay: immunoSEQ multiplex PCR; the TCRdb copy retains only in-frame clones and omits some. The table includes around 80,000 clones, 70% to 80% detected once. This CDR3 comprises 18 residues. Germline loops: CDR1 GTSNPN, CDR2 SVGIG (reference sequence). The chain is built from TRBV30 and TRBJ2-5; possible D gene TRBD1, 6 bases. The end of the DNA fits TRBJ2-7 better, so the J call may be wrong. Source material: PBMCs. The sequence came from a man in his forties or fifties in good health and CMV-seropositive. In DNA form, the CDR3 reads TGTGCCTGGGCCCTTGGGGGACACGGTATCCCCTCGCGTTACGAGCAGTACTTC. Amino acid sequence: CAWALGGHGIPSRYEQYF.